A single TCR beta chain is shown here with its context. The record originates from a study of blood T cell repertoires in COVID-19. Overall study: In each case, the material was cDNA or gDNA derived from T cells, B-cell-depleted T cells, or PBMCs.

The germline CDR1 and CDR2 sequences are MGHDK and SYGVNS. CDR3 length: 14 amino acids. V dropped 4 bases and J dropped 5; count of bases not matched to a gene: 4. Clones were sequenced by immunoSEQ multiplex PCR, and TCRdb holds only the in-frame ones, with some missing. This table holds roughly 190,000 clones, around nine tenths found once. The specimen sequenced was peripheral blood. This TCR derives from a man aged 25-40 years with acute or convalescent COVID-19. The V and J genes are TRBV25-1 and TRBJ2-1, with 8 nucleotides matching TRBD1. CDR3 sequence (DNA): TGTGCCAGCAGTGCAGGACAGGGCGACAATGAGCAGTTCTTC. It is translated as CASSAGQGDNEQFF.